This TCR beta chain was observed in a study of shared clonotypes between healthy human individuals. The V and J ends lost 2 bases and 6 bases respectively, with 11 bases between them. This CDR3 is 13 amino acids long. Germline loops: CDR1 SGHTA, CDR2 FQGNSA. Generated by immunoSEQ multiplex PCR, the TCRdb table keeps only in-frame clones and is missing some. The data hold about a million clones, with over 60% observed a single time. This receptor was obtained from a man aged 18 to 30 in good health. Sequencing used memory CD4+ T cells sorted from blood. The subset was: CD45RA-negative fraction. The V gene is TRBV7-2, the J gene TRBJ2-7; unclear D gene. The CDR3 loop reads CASSLRLGIEQYF. The CDR3 DNA sequence: TGTGCCAGCAGCTTAAGGTTAGGGATCGAGCAGTACTTC.